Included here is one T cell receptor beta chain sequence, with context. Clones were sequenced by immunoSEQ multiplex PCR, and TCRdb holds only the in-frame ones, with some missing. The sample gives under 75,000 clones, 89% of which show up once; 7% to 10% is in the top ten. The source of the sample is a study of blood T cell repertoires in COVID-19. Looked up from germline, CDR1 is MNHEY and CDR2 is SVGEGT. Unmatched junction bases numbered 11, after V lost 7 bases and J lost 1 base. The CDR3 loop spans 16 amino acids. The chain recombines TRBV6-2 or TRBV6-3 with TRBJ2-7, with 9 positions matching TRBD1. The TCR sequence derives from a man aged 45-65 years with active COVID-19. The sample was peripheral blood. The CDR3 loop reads CASIYKPGQGSYEQYF. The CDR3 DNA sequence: TGTGCCAGCATTTATAAACCGGGACAGGGTTCCTACGAGCAGTACTTC.